This T cell receptor beta chain comes out of a study of identical twins. Comment on this clonotype: What it recognizes is unknown.

General study points: Abundant cord blood beta clonotypes carried fewer insertions; memory repertoires showed none. Within twin pairs, the out-of-frame alpha sequences they shared showed excess low generation probability.

Germline lookup yields CDR1 MNHEY and CDR2 SVGEGT. This CDR3 is built from 17 residues. Trimming shortened V by 0 bases and J by 10 bases, and 22 bases separated the two germline ends. One entry per CDR3 protein, called by TCRdb with MiXCR from the 5' RACE reads. Among nearly 900,000 distinct CDR3 sequences, roughly 12% were seen once, and the ten largest hold about 1.6%. A further study also used this sample, focusing on yellow fever vaccine responses in identical twins. According to that study: Twin vaccine T cell responses reportedly seemed partly convergent, partly personalized.

This clonotype was obtained from a woman between 18 and 30 years old in good health. The chain recombines TRBV6-2 or TRBV6-3 with TRBJ2-1; weak D call: TRBD2 (5 bases). Specimen: PBMCs. DNA of the CDR3: TGTGCCAGCAGTTACTCGTCTAGCCGTACATTTTTTCTAGAGCAGTTCTTC. It codes for CASSYSSSRTFFLEQFF.